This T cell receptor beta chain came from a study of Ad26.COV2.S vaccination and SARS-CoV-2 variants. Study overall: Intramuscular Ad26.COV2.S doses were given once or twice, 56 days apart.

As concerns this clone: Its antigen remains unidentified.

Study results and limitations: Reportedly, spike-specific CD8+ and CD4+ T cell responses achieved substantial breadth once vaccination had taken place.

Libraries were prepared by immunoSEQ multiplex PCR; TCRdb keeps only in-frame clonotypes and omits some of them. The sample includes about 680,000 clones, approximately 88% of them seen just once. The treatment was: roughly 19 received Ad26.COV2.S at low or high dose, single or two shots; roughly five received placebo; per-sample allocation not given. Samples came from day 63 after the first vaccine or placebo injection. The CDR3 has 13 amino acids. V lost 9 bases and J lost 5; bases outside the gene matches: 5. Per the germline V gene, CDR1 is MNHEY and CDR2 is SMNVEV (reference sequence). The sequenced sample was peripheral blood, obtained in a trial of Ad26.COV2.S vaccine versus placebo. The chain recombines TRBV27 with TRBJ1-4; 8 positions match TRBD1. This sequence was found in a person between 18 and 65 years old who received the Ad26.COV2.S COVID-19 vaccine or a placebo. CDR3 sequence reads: CARPTGGNEKLFF. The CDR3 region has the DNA TGTGCCAGACCCACAGGGGGGAATGAAAAACTGTTTTTT.